Given below is one T cell receptor beta chain in context. The CDR3 consists of 15 residues. V gave up 6 bases and J gave up 9 bases; unmatched junction bases: 12. CDR1 SGHTA and CDR2 FQGTGA come from the germline V gene. Profiling relied on immunoSEQ multiplex PCR, and the TCRdb table lists in-frame clones only, not all of them. The table shows around 140,000 clones, with around four fifths occurring only once. The data derive from a study of blood T cell repertoires in COVID-19. As for the study in general: Samples of COVID-19 (acute and convalescent) were obtained from the United States, Italy and Spain.

Adults between roughly 18 and 95 years of age took part from under 25 US areas. Sequencing was performed on PBMCs or T cells enriched from blood (not recorded which). This receptor was obtained from a man aged 40-50 years with acute COVID-19. The rearrangement links TRBV7-3 to TRBJ2-1; 9 positions agree with TRBD1. The CDR3 DNA reads as TGTGCCAGCAGGGAAACCGGGACAGGGAAGAGTGAGCAGTTCTTC. Amino acid sequence: CASRETGTGKSEQFF.